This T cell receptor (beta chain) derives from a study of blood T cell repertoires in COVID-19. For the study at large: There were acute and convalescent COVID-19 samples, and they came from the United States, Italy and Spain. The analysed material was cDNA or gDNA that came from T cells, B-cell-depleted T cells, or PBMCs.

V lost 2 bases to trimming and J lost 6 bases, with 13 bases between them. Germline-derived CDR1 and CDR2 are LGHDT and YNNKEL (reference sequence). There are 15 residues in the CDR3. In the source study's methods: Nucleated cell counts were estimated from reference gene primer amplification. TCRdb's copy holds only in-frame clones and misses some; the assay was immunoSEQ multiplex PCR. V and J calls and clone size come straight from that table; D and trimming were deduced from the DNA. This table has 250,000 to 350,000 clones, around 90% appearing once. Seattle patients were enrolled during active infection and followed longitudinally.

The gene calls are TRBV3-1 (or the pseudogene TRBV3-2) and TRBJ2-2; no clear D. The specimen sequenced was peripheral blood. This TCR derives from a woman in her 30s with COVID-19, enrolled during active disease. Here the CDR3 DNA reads TGTGCCAGCAGCCAACTCCCAGCAGGCGCCGGGGAGCTGTTTTTT. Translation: CASSQLPAGAGELFF.